This T cell receptor beta chain was captured in a study of T cells after yellow fever vaccination. CDR3 length equals 12 residues. V was clipped by 3 bases and J by 4 bases, with 6 bases between them. TCRdb used MiXCR to reprocess the 5' RACE reads, holding one entry per CDR3 protein. Altogether roughly 500,000 distinct CDR3 sequences are present, about 19% being singletons, with the ten largest covering roughly an eighth. This clonotype was seen ten or more times. Here the sequenced sample was PBMCs, taken 15 days after the yellow fever booster vaccination. This clonotype was obtained from a man aged 25-40 years who received the YFV17D yellow fever vaccine. The chain links TRBV12-3 or TRBV12-4 to TRBJ1-2; the D gene is possibly TRBD1 (6 bases). DNA of the CDR3: TGTGCCAGCAGTTTGGGGGCCTATGGCTACACCTTC. Protein product: CASSLGAYGYTF.